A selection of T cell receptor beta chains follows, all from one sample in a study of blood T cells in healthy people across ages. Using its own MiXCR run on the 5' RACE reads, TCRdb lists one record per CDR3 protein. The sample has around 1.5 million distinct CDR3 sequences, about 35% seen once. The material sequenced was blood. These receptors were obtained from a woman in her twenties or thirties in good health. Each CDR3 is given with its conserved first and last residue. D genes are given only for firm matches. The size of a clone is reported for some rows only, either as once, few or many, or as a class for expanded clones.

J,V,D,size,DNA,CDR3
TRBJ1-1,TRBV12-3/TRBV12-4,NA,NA,TGTGCCAGCAGTCACCCGGACCGGCAGAACACTGAAGCTTTCTTT,CASSHPDRQNTEAFF
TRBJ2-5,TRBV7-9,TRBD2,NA,TGTGCCAGCAGCTTCCCTACCGGGACTAGGGGTCAAGAGACCCAGTACTTC,CASSFPTGTRGQETQYF
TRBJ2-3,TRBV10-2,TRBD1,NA,TGCGCCAGCAGTGAAGGGAACAGGGGAGTCACAGATACGCAGTATTTT,CASSEGNRGVTDTQYF
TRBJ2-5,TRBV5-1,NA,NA,TGCGCCAGCAGCTTGGAGGCCGGACCCCGGGACGGGCAGTACTTC,CASSLEAGPRDGQYF
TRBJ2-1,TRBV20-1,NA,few,TGCAGTGCTAGACCTAGCGACAGCTCCTACAATGAGCAGTTCTTC,CSARPSDSSYNEQFF
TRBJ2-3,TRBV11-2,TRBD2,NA,TGTGCCAGCAGCTTAGGCCCTAGCGGGGGCGGCACAGATACGCAGTATTTT,CASSLGPSGGGTDTQYF
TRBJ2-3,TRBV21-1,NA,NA,TGTGCCAGCAGCAACCCCGCGCCCGCGGAAAGACAAAAGACTAGCACAGATACGCAGTATTTT,CASSNPAPAERQKTSTDTQYF
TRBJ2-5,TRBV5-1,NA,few,TGCGCCAGCAGCCCGGGGGCCCGACGGGAGACCCAGTACTTC,CASSPGARRETQYF
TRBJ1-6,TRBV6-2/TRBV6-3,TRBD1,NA,TGTGCCAGCAGGCTCCAGGGACAGGGATATTCACCCCTCCACTTT,CASRLQGQGYSPLHF
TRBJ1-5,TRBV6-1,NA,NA,TGTGCCAGCCAGCCGCTCCCCGGGGGAAGCAATCAGCCCCAGCATTTT,CASQPLPGGSNQPQHF
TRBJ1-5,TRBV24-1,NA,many,TGTGCCACCAGTGACGGGAGCAGAGCCTATAATCAGCCCCAGCATTTT,CATSDGSRAYNQPQHF
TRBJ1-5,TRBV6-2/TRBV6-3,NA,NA,TGTGCCAGCAGTTCTATCCCCCGGGGCGCGCGGGATCAGCCCCAGCATTTT,CASSSIPRGARDQPQHF
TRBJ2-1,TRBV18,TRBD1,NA,TGTGCCAGCTCACCTCCCGGGACAGGGGCCGAGCAGTTCTTC,CASSPPGTGAEQFF
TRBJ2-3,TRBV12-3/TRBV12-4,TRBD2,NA,TGTGCCAGCACTGGTCCGGGGGGGCCGGATACGCAGTATTTT,CASTGPGGPDTQYF
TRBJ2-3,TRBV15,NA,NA,TGTGCCACCAGCACCAACAAAATCACAGATACGCAGTATTTT,CATSTNKITDTQYF
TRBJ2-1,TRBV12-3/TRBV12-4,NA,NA,TGTGCCAGCAAGGCTAGCCACGGCAATGAGCAGTTCTTC,CASKASHGNEQFF
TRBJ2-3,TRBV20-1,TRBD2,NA,TGCAGTGCTCTAAACCGGGACTATCCCACAACGCAGTATTTT,CSALNRDYPTTQYF
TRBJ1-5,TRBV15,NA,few,TGTGCCACCAGCAGAGAAATGGGCAGTCAGCCCCAGCATTTT,CATSREMGSQPQHF
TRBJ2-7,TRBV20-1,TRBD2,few,TGCAGTGCTACTCGTAGCGGGAGTGTCTACGAGCAGTACTTC,CSATRSGSVYEQYF
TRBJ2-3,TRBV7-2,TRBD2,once,TGTGCCAGCAGCTTAGAGGCTAGCGGGAATAAGTATTTT,CASSLEASGNKYF
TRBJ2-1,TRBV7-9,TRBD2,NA,TGTGCCAGCAGCTTAGTTACGGGGGGGCCGTTCAATGAGCAGTTCTTC,CASSLVTGGPFNEQFF
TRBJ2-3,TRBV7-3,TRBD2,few,TGTGCCAGCAGCCGGGGAGGGGCAAGCACAGATACGCAGTATTTT,CASSRGGASTDTQYF
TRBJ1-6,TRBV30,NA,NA,TGTGCCTGGAGTGTACGCGGCAGCGACCTTCCCCTCCACTTT,CAWSVRGSDLPLHF
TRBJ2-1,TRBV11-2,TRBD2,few,TGTGCCAGCAGTTTAGGGGAGGGATCCTACAATGAGCAGTTCTTC,CASSLGEGSYNEQFF
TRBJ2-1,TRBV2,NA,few,TGTGCCAGCAGTGGAGATAGCGGCTACAATGAGCAGTTCTTC,CASSGDSGYNEQFF
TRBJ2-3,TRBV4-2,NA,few,TGTGCCAGCAGCCAAGTGGAGGGAGTCCCAGATACGCAGTATTTT,CASSQVEGVPDTQYF
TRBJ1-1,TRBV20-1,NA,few,TGCAGTGCTACACAGGGCCGCAGTTCTGGAGCTTTCTTT,CSATQGRSSGAFF
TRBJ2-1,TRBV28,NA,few,TGTGCCAGCAGTAGCGTCCTTGGCTCCTACAATGAGCAGTTCTTC,CASSSVLGSYNEQFF
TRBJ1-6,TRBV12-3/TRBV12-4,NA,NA,TGTGCCAGCAGTTCCAGGGGTGTAACCTATAATTCACCCCTCCACTTT,CASSSRGVTYNSPLHF
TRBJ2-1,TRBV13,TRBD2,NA,TGTGCCAGCAGCTTAGGCCGGGGGGACGCAAATGAGCAGTTCTTC,CASSLGRGDANEQFF
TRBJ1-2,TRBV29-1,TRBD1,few,TGCAGCGTGAGTGACAGGGATCGGATCTATGGCTACACCTTC,CSVSDRDRIYGYTF
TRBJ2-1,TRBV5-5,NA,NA,TGTGCCAGCAGCTTTGATGTCTGGGACATAGACAATGAGCAGTTCTTC,CASSFDVWDIDNEQFF
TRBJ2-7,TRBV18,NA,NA,TGTGCCAGCTCACCTCAACGACGGGTCCAAACCGACGAGCAGTACTTC,CASSPQRRVQTDEQYF
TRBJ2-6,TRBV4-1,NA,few,TGCGCCAGCAGCCAGCCGACGTCTGGGGCCAACGTCCTGACTTTC,CASSQPTSGANVLTF
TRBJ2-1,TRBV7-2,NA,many,TGTGCCAGCAGCTTCTATGGACCCTATGAGCAGTTCTTC,CASSFYGPYEQFF
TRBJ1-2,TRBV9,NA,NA,TGTGCCAGCAAAGGGGCAGCGATCTATGGCTGCACCTTC,CASKGAAIYGCTF
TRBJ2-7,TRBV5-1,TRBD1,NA,TGCGCCAGCAGCTTGCTAGGACAGGACTCCTACGAGCAGTACTTC,CASSLLGQDSYEQYF
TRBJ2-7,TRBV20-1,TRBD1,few,TGCAGTGCTAGAGACCGTCGGACAGGGTTTCACGAGCAGTACTTC,CSARDRRTGFHEQYF
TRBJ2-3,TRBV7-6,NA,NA,TGTGCCAGCAGCTACAACTGGGCTGCAGATACGCAGTATTTT,CASSYNWAADTQYF
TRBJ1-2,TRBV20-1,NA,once,TGCAGTGCTAGCTCCGCCTTCGGGCAACGACGTTACTATGGCTACACCTTC,CSASSAFGQRRYYGYTF
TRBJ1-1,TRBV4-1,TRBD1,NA,TGCGCCAGCAGCCTATCGGGACAGGGGAACACTGAAGCTTTCTTT,CASSLSGQGNTEAFF
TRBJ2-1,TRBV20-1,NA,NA,TGCAGTGCTATCCCCTTCAGAGATAGCGCGCACTACAATGAGCAGTTCTTC,CSAIPFRDSAHYNEQFF
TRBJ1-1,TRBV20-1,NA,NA,TGCAGTGCTAGAGATCTCGGGGGGGCGAAGACTGAAGCTTTCTTT,CSARDLGGAKTEAFF
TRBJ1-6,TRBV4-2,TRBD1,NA,TGTGCCAGCGGAATCGGGACAGGGGATTCACCCCTCCACTTT,CASGIGTGDSPLHF